This TCR beta chain is from a study of CD8 T cells in Susac syndrome. Reverse transcription of about 0.5 to 1 ug RNA used random hexamers. The amplification used immunoSEQ multiplex PCR on TCR beta CDR3; it spanned 54 Vbeta and 13 Jbeta. TCRdb redid the calling of the immunoSEQ multiplex PCR reads with MiXCR, one entry per CDR3 protein. The sample consists of 100,000 to 150,000 distinct CDR3 sequences, 90% to 95% of them appearing once. Peripheral blood CD8+ and CD4+ T cells were profiled by TCR beta sequencing. Healthy donors, matched for age and sex, constituted the control group. Negative magnetic isolation gave CD8+ and CD4+ cells; FACS enriched CD8+ TEMRA. Sequenced sample: CD4+ T cells from PBMCs. This TCR derives from a human donor in good health.

CDR3 region: CASSVGTSGRRSTDTQYF. The CDR3 coding sequence is TGTGCCAGCAGTGTGGGCACTAGCGGGAGGCGTAGCACAGATACGCAGTATTTT. The chain recombines TRBV2 with TRBJ2-3; 12 nucleotides agree with TRBD2. V lost 4 bases to trimming and J lost 0 bases; unmatched junction nucleotides: 8. CDR1 and CDR2 from the germline V gene are SNHLY and FYNNEI. This CDR3 spans 18 amino acids.